This T cell receptor (beta chain) was retrieved from a study of blood T cell repertoires in COVID-19. CDR1 is MDHEN, CDR2 SYDVKM, per germline. J lost 3 bases, V lost 4 bases, and 7 bases had no gene match. The CDR3 spans 15 residues. How the authors handled the data: It was from reference gene primer amplification that nucleated cell counts were estimated. This table comes from immunoSEQ multiplex PCR, and its TCRdb copy is limited to in-frame clones, with some not included. V and J calls and clone size come straight from that table; D and trimming were deduced from the DNA. The sample consists of under 250,000 clones, about three quarters of them appearing once.

The specimen was peripheral blood. This chain links TRBV28 with TRBJ2-7; TRBD2 agrees at 9 bases. The receptor's source is a woman between 70 and 85 years old with acute or convalescent COVID-19. The CDR3 DNA reads as TGTGCCAGCAGTTATAGCGGGAGTGCTCGCTACGAGCAGTACTTC. This encodes CASSYSGSARYEQYF.